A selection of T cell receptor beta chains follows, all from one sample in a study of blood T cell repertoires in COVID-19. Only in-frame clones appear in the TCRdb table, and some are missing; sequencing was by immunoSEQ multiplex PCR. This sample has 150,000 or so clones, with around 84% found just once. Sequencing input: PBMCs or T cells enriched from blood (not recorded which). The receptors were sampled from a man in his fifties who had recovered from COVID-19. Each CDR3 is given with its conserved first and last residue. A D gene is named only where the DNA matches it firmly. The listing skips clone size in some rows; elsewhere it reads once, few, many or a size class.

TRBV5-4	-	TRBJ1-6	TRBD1	TGTGCCAGCAGTTTAGGGACAGTCAATTCACCCCTCCACTTT	CASSLGTVNSPLHF
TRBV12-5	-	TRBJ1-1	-	TGTGCTAGTGGCCATTACACGGGCACTGAAGCTTTCTTT	CASGHYTGTEAFF
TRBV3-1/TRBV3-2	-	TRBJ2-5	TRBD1	TGTGCCAGCAGCCAAGGGGGGGACAGGGACCAAGAGACCCAGTACTTC	CASSQGGDRDQETQYF
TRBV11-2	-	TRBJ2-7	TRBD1	TGTGCCAGCAGCTTCCGACAGGGTTATACCTACGAGCAGTACTTC	CASSFRQGYTYEQYF
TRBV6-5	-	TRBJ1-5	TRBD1	TGTGCCAGCAGCCAGGGGGACAGTAGCAATCAGCCCCAGCATTTT	CASSQGDSSNQPQHF
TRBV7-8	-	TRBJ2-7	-	TGTGCCAGCACCTTAGGGTCCAGATACGAGCAGTACTTC	CASTLGSRYEQYF
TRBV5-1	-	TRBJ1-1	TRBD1	TGCGCCAGCCGTCCCGGGACAGGGGGCGGCACTGAAGCTTTCTTT	CASRPGTGGGTEAFF
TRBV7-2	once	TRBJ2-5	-	TGTGCCAGCAGCTTAGCGGGGATCGGGAGGACCCAGTACTTC	CASSLAGIGRTQYF
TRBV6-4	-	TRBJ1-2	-	TGTGCCAGACCGGGACACCGCCTCGACTTCTATGGCTACACCTTC	CARPGHRLDFYGYTF
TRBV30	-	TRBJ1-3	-	TGTGCCTGGAGTGTACTTACAGTAGACTCTGGAAACACCATATATTTT	CAWSVLTVDSGNTIYF
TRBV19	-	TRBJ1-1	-	TGTGCCAGTAGTGGGCAACCGAACACTGAAGCTTTCTTT	CASSGQPNTEAFF
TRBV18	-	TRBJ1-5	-	TGTGCCAGCTCACCCGGACAGCTGAGCAATCAGCCCCAGCATTTT	CASSPGQLSNQPQHF
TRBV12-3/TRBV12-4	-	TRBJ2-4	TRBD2	TGTGCCAGCAGGACTAGCGGGGGCATTCAGTACTTC	CASRTSGGIQYF
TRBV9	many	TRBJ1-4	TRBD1	TGTGCCAGCAGCGTAGGCGACAGGGAAGGCCTTGAAAAACTGTTTTTT	CASSVGDREGLEKLFF
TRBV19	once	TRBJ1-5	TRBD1	TGTGCCAGTAGTGCGGGACAGGGGAGCAATCAGCCCCAGCATTTT	CASSAGQGSNQPQHF
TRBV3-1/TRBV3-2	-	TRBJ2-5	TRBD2	TGTGCCAGCAGACCACTAGCGGGGGGAGAGACCCAGTACTTC	CASRPLAGGETQYF
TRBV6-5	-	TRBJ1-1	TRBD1	TGTGCCAGCAGAGGGACAGGGGACGCTGAAGCTTTCTTT	CASRGTGDAEAFF
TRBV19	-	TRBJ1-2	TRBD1	TGTGCCAGTAGTATCATTTCCAAGACAGGGGCCTATGGCTACACCTTC	CASSIISKTGAYGYTF
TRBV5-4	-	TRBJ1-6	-	TGTGCCAGCAGCAGGACGGGGATGGGGAGTTTTTCACCCCTCCACTTT	CASSRTGMGSFSPLHF
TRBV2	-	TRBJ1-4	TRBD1	TGTGCCAGCAGTGATGACGGGACAGGGTATAAGGCAACTAATGAAAAACTGTTTTTT	CASSDDGTGYKATNEKLFF
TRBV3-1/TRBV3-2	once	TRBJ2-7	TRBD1	TGTGCCAGCAGCCCCCAATTGGGACAGGGAAGCTCCTACGAGCAGTACTTC	CASSPQLGQGSSYEQYF
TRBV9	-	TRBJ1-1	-	TGTGCCAGCAGCCTGAGGGAGGGAGGGACTGAAGCTTTCTTT	CASSLREGGTEAFF
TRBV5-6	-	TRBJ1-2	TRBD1	TGTGCCAGCAGCCAAGGGACAGTCTTCTTTAACTATGGCTACACCTTC	CASSQGTVFFNYGYTF
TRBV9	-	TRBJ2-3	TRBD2	TGTGCCAGCAGCAGACTAGCGGGGGTCACAGATACGCAGTATTTT	CASSRLAGVTDTQYF
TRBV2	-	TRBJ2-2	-	TGTGCCAGCAGGGGCACAGGTAACACCGGGGAGCTGTTTTTT	CASRGTGNTGELFF
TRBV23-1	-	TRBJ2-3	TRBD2	TGCGCCAGCAGTCCCCCCCCTCGCGGGGGGGCGGGTACGCAGTATTTT	CASSPPPRGGAGTQYF
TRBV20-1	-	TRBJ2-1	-	TGCAGTGCTAGACGCCCAGATGAGCAGTTCTTC	CSARRPDEQFF
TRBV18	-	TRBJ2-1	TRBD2	TGTGCCAGCTCACCGTCGTCACTACTAGCGGGGGGGCCCGGTGAGCAGTTCTTC	CASSPSSLLAGGPGEQFF
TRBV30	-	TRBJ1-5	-	TGTGCCTGGAGCGACGGGGGTTTGAGTAATCAGCCCCAGCATTTT	CAWSDGGLSNQPQHF
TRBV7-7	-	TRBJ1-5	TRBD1	TGTGCTAGCAGCCCCAAACGAGAGGGACAGGGAACTGTTTATGGTCAGCCCCAGCATTTT	CASSPKREGQGTVYGQPQHF
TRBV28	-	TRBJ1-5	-	TGTGCCAGCAGTAGGGGTCAGCCCCAGCATTTT	CASSRGQPQHF
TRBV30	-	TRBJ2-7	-	TGTGCTGCGGCCGACGGACGTCGGACAATTTACGAGCAGTACTTC	CAAADGRRTIYEQYF
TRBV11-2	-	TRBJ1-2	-	TGTGCCAGCAGCCGTACGGGGGGGGTAGTTGGCTACACCTTC	CASSRTGGVVGYTF
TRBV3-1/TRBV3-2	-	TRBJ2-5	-	TGTGCCAGCAGCCAAGTGCGGGGTGAGACCCAGTACTTC	CASSQVRGETQYF
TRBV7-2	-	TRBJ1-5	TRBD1	TGTGCCAGCAGCTTAGGGTTGACAGGGTATCAGCCCCAGCATTTT	CASSLGLTGYQPQHF
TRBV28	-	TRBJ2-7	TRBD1	TGTGCCAGCACCCTACAGGGGAACGAGCAGTACTTC	CASTLQGNEQYF
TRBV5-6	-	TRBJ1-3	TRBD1	TGTGCCAGCAGCTTGGGGGGACAGTCCGGAAACACCATATATTTT	CASSLGGQSGNTIYF
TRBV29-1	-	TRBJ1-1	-	TGCAGCGTTCTTCCACGAACAGTCGGGACAAAAGCTTTCTTT	CSVLPRTVGTKAFF
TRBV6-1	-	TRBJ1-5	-	TGTGCCAGCAGTGATGCAGGGGCCGATCAGCCCCAGCATTTT	CASSDAGADQPQHF
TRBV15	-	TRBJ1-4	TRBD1	TGTGCCACCAGCAGAGCCTTCACGGACAGGGGGATCCCTAATGAAAAACTGTTTTTT	CATSRAFTDRGIPNEKLFF
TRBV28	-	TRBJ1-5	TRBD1	TGTGCCAGCAGATCTATCGGGACAGGGAAACCCCAGCATTTT	CASRSIGTGKPQHF
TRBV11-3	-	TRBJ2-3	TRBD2	TGTGCCAGCAGCTTAGAGAGCGGGGGCGGGGATACGCAGTATTTT	CASSLESGGGDTQYF
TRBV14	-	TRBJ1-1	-	TGTGCCAGCAGCCAATACATGAACACTGAAGCTTTCTTT	CASSQYMNTEAFF
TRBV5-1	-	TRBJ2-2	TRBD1	TGCGCCAGCAGCCCACGGACAGGGGACACCGGGGAGCTGTTTTTT	CASSPRTGDTGELFF
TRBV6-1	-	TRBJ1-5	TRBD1	TGTGCCAGCAGTAAAGACGGACAGGGCAATAGCAATCAGCCCCAGCATTTT	CASSKDGQGNSNQPQHF
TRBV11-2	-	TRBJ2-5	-	TGTGCCAGCAGCTACAGGGAGCAAGAGACCCAGTACTTC	CASSYREQETQYF
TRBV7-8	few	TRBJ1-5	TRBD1	TGTGCCAGCAGCTTCTTGATAGGGGGCGGTTTGAGCAATCAGCCCCAGCATTTT	CASSFLIGGGLSNQPQHF
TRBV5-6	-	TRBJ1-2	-	TGTGCCAGCAGCTGGGGGACAATAAGCCAACAAGGAGGCTACACCTTC	CASSWGTISQQGGYTF
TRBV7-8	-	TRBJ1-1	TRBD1	TGTGCCAGCAGCTTAGAGGACAGGGTGTTCTCTGAAGCTTTCTTT	CASSLEDRVFSEAFF
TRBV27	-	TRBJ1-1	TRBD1	TGTGCCAGCAGTTGGACAGGGCGCGCTGAAGCTTTCTTT	CASSWTGRAEAFF
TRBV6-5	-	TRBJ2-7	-	TGTGCCAGCAGGAATGCAGGGGCCTACGAGCAGTACTTC	CASRNAGAYEQYF